A selection of T cell receptor beta chains follows, all from one sample in a study of blood T cell repertoires in COVID-19. This table comes from immunoSEQ multiplex PCR, and its TCRdb copy is limited to in-frame clones, with some not included. This table has 350,000 to 550,000 clones, 80% to 90% appearing once. Input material: PBMCs or T cells enriched from blood (not recorded which). The origin of the receptors is a man between 25 and 39 years old who had recovered from COVID-19. The CDR3 runs from the conserved cysteine through the conserved F or W.

CDR3	length	V
CASSDKGNYGYTF	13	TRBV19
CASSHRQGATNTGELFF	17	TRBV5-1
CASSFGLAGYEQYF	14	TRBV7-2
CASSMDRGYEQYF	13	TRBV19
CASGLVLGTGEKVSPLHF	18	TRBV12-5
CASSLSGNQPQHF	13	TRBV5-1
CASSLFPAGNTGELFF	16	TRBV7-3
CAWSVFGTRVYEQYF	15	TRBV30
CSASGPGTRGSYEQYF	16	TRBV20-1
CASSLGQSLNYGYTF	15	TRBV7-9
CASSQGGREQYF	12	TRBV3-1/TRBV3-2
CASSASTGGIREAFF	15	TRBV27
CASSAGTGQETQYF	14	TRBV5-1
CAISGTGSDTEAFF	14	TRBV10-3
CASSSGGLGEQYF	13	TRBV5-1
CASRGLDADTQYF	13	TRBV12-3/TRBV12-4
CASSLLGGENQPQHF	15	TRBV7-6
CASSAPEGAAYNSPLHF	17	TRBV9
CASFGRTSGTLANTGELFF	19	TRBV18
CASSLGGTGPGTDTQYF	17	TRBV5-1
CASSDFKGMNTEAFF	15	TRBV2
CASLGQGVTEAFF	13	TRBV11-2
CASETTGRAFF	11	TRBV6-5
CASSSGQRTDTQYF	14	TRBV5-1
CASSSNYGYTF	11	TRBV28
CASPKKSSYEQYF	13	TRBV5-1
CAISEWRRSSYEQYF	15	TRBV10-3
CASSPPGQSLGDQPQHF	17	TRBV28
CATSTRSLAGNEQFF	15	TRBV24-1
CASSFRDSYNEQFF	14	TRBV7-3
CASSVAGKNNEQFF	14	TRBV5-6
CASSGPPGTVSYEQYF	16	TRBV2
CASSFTTIYSNQPQHF	16	TRBV28
CASSLMQSGNTEAFF	15	TRBV7-9
CASSGQLSSYNEQFF	15	TRBV28
CASSQKKTPVSAGELFF	17	TRBV7-3
CANSHGGNNSPLHF	14	TRBV24-1
CASSVIASLRGTDTQYF	17	TRBV6-4
CASSLRRGQWEKLFF	15	TRBV3-1/TRBV3-2
CASSKAGGNTKNIQYF	16	TRBV19
CASSFRTGTGVGYTF	15	TRBV28
CASSPDIPGETQYF	14	TRBV19
CASSTGTGGAFGGAREQFF	19	TRBV5-1
CASNRAGGAGGYTF	14	TRBV27
CASSQDRGASGRHPQLNEQFF	21	TRBV14
CASTGGSNYGYTF	13	TRBV27
CASSPFFDRGCQPQHF	16	TRBV9
CASSEGGVSGNTIYF	15	TRBV28
CASSQDTPYSNQPQHF	16	TRBV4-1
CASSLGQVREQYF	13	TRBV7-2
CASSKTGYNSPLHF	14	TRBV27
CASRLDRGQRSYNEQFF	17	TRBV7-9